Sequencing of this TCR beta chain was carried out in a study of naive and memory T cell subsets. Study outcomes and limitations: Clonotypes here are unpaired alpha or beta chain sequences. Over 85% of naive TCR sequences appeared only once after error correction, unlike memory subsets.

An equimolar mix of two oligonucleotides served as the beta constant-region primer for TRBC1 and TRBC2. TCRdb reprocessed the UMI-ligation and nested PCR reads via MiXCR and lists one record per CDR3 protein. The sample has about 90,000 distinct CDR3 sequences; 7% to 8% are singletons. The CDR3 totals 13 residues. The germline V gene encodes CDR1 SEHNR and CDR2 FQNEAQ (reference sequence). V lost 5 bases to trimming and J lost 4 bases, with 10 bases between them. Remarks on this clonotype: What it binds is not known.

Sequenced: central memory CD4+ T cells from blood. The chain has TRBV7-9 and TRBJ2-3; D perhaps matches TRBD2 (6 bases). The origin of this receptor is a human donor in good health. DNA of the CDR3: TGTGCCAGCAGCCCGCGGGGCCCAGATACGCAGTATTTT. The encoded protein is CASSPRGPDTQYF.